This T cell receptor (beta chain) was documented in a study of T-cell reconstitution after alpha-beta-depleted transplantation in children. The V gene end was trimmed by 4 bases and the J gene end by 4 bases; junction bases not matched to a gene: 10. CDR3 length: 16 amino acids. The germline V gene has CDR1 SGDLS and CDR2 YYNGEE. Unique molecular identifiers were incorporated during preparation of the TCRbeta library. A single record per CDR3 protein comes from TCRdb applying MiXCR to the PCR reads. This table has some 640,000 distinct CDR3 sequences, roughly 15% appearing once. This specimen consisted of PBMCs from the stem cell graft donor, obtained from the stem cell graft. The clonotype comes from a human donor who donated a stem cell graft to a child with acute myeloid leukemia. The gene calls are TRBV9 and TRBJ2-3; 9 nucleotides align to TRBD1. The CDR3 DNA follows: TGTGCCAGCAGCCCGACAGGGGGGACGAGGGCAGATACGCAGTATTTT. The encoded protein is CASSPTGGTRADTQYF.